This T cell receptor beta chain derives from a study of blood T cell repertoires in COVID-19 (dated by TCRdb to about 2020). Study-wide context: The collaborator samples originated in the United States, Italy and Spain and spanned the acute and convalescent phases of COVID-19. The repertoires were released in a freely available public database intended as a resource for research on the immune response to SARS-CoV-2. Samples came from the ongoing ImmuneRACE study (first 160 participants) plus 1,254 subjects from 6 global collaborators. The material from the prospective study consisted of cDNA or gDNA derived from T cells, B-cell-depleted T cells, or PBMCs. Where available, HLA class I and class II types were taken from metadata supplied by the sample provider and were not determined by assay-based typing. Sample metadata almost always included a de-identified subject ID, COVID-19 status, age in years and sex. Deeply sampled blood TCRbeta repertoires from subjects exposed to, actively infected with, or recovered from COVID-19 were included in the dataset.

TCRbeta CDR3 regions were amplified from genomic DNA by means of the immunoSEQ Assay, a bias-controlled multiplex PCR. Processing in the source paper ran as follows. The number of nucleated cells in each sample was estimated by amplification of reference gene primers within the assay. To quantify the absolute abundance of each unique TCRbeta CDR3 rearrangement, sequence reads were collapsed and filtered. For each sample, productive Simpson clonality was calculated as the square root of Simpson's diversity index over productive rearrangements. The immuneACCESS repertoire file appears here via TCRdb, limited to in-frame rearrangements. These files lack a portion of the clones; in checked studies, under half of the deficit traces to unresolved V genes, and the cause of the others is not known. V and J calls and clone size are as listed in that table; D and trimming were resolved from the DNA. The sample has about 200,000 clones on record, 75% to 85% of them singletons. The ten largest account for less than 6% of the sample.

At one collaborating source in Seattle, patients were enrolled during active infection and were followed longitudinally through the course of disease. Collaborating institutions collected whole blood in K2EDTA tubes following their own protocols. For TCRbeta analysis, collaborators shipped samples in one of three forms: frozen whole blood, isolated PBMCs, or DNA extracted from either of those sample types. As for this clone: This clone's antigen is unknown. Qualities for individual bases were not recorded, and no much larger clone is one base off.

The paper as a whole reports these results and caveats: How much clinical and demographic metadata was included differed by source and by participant, and the metadata was provided uncurated.

From cysteine to phenylalanine, the CDR3 is 15 amino acids long. The only DNA kept is the CDR3, 45 bases in frame from the first base. V is pruned by 3 bases and J by 5 bases, leaving 8 bases of the junction without a gene match. Based on the germline V gene, the CDR1 and CDR2 sequences are LGHNA and YSLEER. The receptor comes from a woman in her 70s with COVID-19, enrolled during active disease. Here the chain combines TRBV4-3 and TRBJ1-2, and 8 bases in between align with TRBD1. The sample comprised peripheral blood. This receptor carries the CDR3 CASSQPGQDWYGYTF. The DNA sequence is given as TGCGCCAGCAGCCAGCCGGGACAGGATTGGTATGGCTACACCTTC.